The entry below gives a single T cell receptor (beta chain) sequence along with its context. Its antigen is unknown. This entry belongs to a study of OX40 agonist ivuxolimab in advanced cancers. Study context: At doses from 0.01 to 10 mg/kg, patients were given intravenous ivuxolimab every 2 weeks. Regarding the study as a whole: CD8+ T cells showed, on average, more clonal expansion than CD4+ cells.

The CDR3 totals 17 residues. CDR1 SGHRS and CDR2 YFSETQ come from the germline V gene. With V trimmed by 4 bases and J by 1 base, 9 bases remained unmatched. Using immunoSEQ multiplex PCR, the repertoire was profiled, and TCRdb retains in-frame clones only, with some absent. The sample records tens of thousands of clones, about nine tenths being singletons. The sample was CD4+ or CD8+ T cells sorted from blood, taken in a trial of the OX40 agonist ivuxolimab. The sequence came from an adult with an advanced solid tumor such as melanoma, head and neck, liver or kidney cancer. V and J are TRBV5-1 and TRBJ1-1; 11 bases agree with TRBD1. Written as DNA, the CDR3 is TGCGCCAGCAGCAACGACCCCGGGACAGGGGGGAACACTGAAGCTTTCTTT. Translating it yields CASSNDPGTGGNTEAFF.